The 7 T cell receptor beta chains in this list originate from one sample, sequenced in a study of blood T cell repertoires in COVID-19. Repertoires were generated with immunoSEQ multiplex PCR, while TCRdb's copy carries only in-frame clones and drops some. The profile shows 200,000 to 250,000 clones, around three quarters of them singletons. The specimen sequenced was peripheral blood. These receptors were taken from a woman aged 70-85 years with acute or convalescent COVID-19.

The chain has TRBV5-1 and TRBJ2-1; D call uncertain. The CDR3 sequence is 17 residues long. V was clipped by 0 bases and J by 0 bases, with 13 bases between them. Germline V gene data show CDR1 as SGHRS and CDR2 as YFSETQ. The CDR3 nucleotides read TGCGCCAGCAGCTTGGTCCTGGCGGAAAGCTCCTACAATGAGCAGTTCTTC. Amino acid sequence: CASSLVLAESSYNEQFF.

The J gene is TRBJ2-1, the V gene TRBV6-4; TRBD2 aligns across 11 bases. The germline CDR1 and CDR2 sequences are MRHNA and SNTAGT. The CDR3 contains 14 residues. The V gene end was trimmed by 6 bases and the J gene end by 7 bases; junction bases not matched to a gene: 5. The CDR3 DNA reads TGTGCCAGCAGGATTAGCGGGAGGGCGAATGAGCAGTTCTTC. Protein: CASRISGRANEQFF.

The chain has TRBV11-2 and TRBJ2-5, with D maybe TRBD1 (6 bases). V was clipped by 5 bases and J by 4 bases, with 11 bases between them. In germline, CDR1 is SGHAT, CDR2 FQNNGV. The CDR3 covers 13 residues. Here the CDR3 DNA reads TGTGCCAGCAGCCTCAGGGGACGAGAGACCCAGTACTTC. Amino acids: CASSLRGRETQYF.

The J gene is TRBJ1-1, the V gene TRBV2; unclear D gene. V shed 7 bases and J shed 0 bases, with 12 bases lying between them. Germline values: CDR1 SNHLY, CDR2 FYNNEI. The CDR3 is 14 residues long. In DNA form, the CDR3 reads TGTGCCAGCAACCCACAGCTAATGAACACTGAAGCTTTCTTT. Residues: CASNPQLMNTEAFF. The complete variable domain, with remaining parts taken from reference TRBV2 and TRBJ1-1, reads EPEVTQTPSHQVTQMGQEVILRCVPISNHLYFYWYRQILGQKVEFLVSFYNNEISEKSEIFDDQFSVERPDGSNFTLKIRSTKLEDSAMYFCASNPQLMNTEAFFGQGTRLTVV.

This clone was observed once. The V and J genes are TRBV27 and TRBJ2-1; 7 nucleotides agree with TRBD2. Germline values: CDR1 MNHEY, CDR2 SMNVEV (reference sequence). The CDR3 length is 16 residues. V lost 5 bases and J lost 7; bases outside the gene matches: 14. This CDR3 is CASSPLGGMVWNEQFF. The CDR3 region has the DNA TGTGCCAGCAGTCCCTTGGGAGGGATGGTATGGAATGAGCAGTTCTTC.

The rearrangement uses TRBV7-2 and TRBJ2-1, with 9 bases identical to TRBD2. CDR3 length: 16 residues. Germline CDR1 and CDR2: SGHTA and FQGNSA. V lost 5 bases and J lost 4; bases outside the gene matches: 9. The CDR3 loop is CASSPVAGASYNEQFF. The CDR3 coding sequence is TGTGCCAGCAGCCCAGTAGCGGGAGCGAGTTACAATGAGCAGTTCTTC. Full variable domain (rest looked up from reference TRBV7-2 and TRBJ2-1): GAGVSQSPSNKVTEKGKDVELRCDPISGHTALYWYRQSLGQGLEFLIYFQGNSAPDKSGLPSDRFSAERTGGSVSTLTIQRTQQEDSAVYLCASSPVAGASYNEQFFGPGTRLTVL.

This clone turned up a few times. V and J are TRBV28 and TRBJ1-2, with D hard to call. V shed 9 bases and J shed 2 bases, with 10 bases lying between them. The CDR3 loop spans 12 amino acids. Germline lookup yields CDR1 MDHEN and CDR2 SYDVKM. The CDR3 DNA follows: TGTGCCAGTTACGGGGAAAACTATGGCTACACCTTC. It encodes CASYGENYGYTF.